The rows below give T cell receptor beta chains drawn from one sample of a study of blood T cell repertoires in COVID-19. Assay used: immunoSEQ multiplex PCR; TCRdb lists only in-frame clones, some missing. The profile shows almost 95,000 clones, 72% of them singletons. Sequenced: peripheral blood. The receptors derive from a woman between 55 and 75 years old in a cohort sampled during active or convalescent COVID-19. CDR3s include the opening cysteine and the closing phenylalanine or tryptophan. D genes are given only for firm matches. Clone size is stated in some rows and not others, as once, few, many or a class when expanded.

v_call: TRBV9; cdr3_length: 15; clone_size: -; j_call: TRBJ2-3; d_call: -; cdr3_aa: CASSPRGASTDTQYF; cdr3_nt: TGTGCCAGCAGCCCCCGAGGTGCTAGCACAGATACGCAGTATTTT
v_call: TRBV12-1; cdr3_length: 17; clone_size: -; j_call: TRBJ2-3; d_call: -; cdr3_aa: CASSFAAGDYVTDTQYF; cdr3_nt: TGTGCCAGCAGCTTTGCTGCAGGAGACTATGTTACAGATACGCAGTATTTT
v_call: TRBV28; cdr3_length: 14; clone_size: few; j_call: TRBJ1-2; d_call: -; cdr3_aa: CASRAGFTHYGYTF; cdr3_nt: TGTGCCAGCAGGGCAGGGTTCACCCACTATGGCTACACCTTC
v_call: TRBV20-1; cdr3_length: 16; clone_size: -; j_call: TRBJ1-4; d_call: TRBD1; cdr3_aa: CSASPHRGGTNEKLFF; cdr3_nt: TGCAGTGCTAGTCCCCACAGGGGAGGAACTAATGAAAAACTGTTTTTT
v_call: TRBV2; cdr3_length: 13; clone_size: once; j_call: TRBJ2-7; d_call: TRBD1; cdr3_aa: CASSGDRGNEQYF; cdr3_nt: TGTGCCAGCAGTGGGGACAGGGGTAATGAGCAGTACTTC
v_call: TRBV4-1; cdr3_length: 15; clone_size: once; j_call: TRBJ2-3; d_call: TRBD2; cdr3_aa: CASSPGLAATDTQYF; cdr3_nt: TGCGCCAGCAGCCCGGGACTAGCGGCCACAGATACGCAGTATTTT
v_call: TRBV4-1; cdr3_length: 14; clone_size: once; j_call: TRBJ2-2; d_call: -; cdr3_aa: CASSQVAGTGELFF; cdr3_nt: TGCGCCAGCAGCCAAGTGGCAGGGACCGGGGAGCTGTTTTTT
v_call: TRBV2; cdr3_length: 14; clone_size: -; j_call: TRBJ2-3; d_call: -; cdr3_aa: CASSPTRVRDTQYF; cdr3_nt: TGTGCCAGCAGTCCCACTAGGGTTAGAGATACGCAGTATTTT
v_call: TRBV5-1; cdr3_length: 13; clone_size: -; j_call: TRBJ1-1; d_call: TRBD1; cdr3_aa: CASGRQGGTEAFF; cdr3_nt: TGCGCCAGCGGACGCCAGGGGGGAACTGAAGCTTTCTTT
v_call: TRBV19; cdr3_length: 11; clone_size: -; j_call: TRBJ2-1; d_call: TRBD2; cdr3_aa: CASSSGGRQFF; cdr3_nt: TGTGCCAGTAGTAGCGGGGGGCGACAGTTCTTC
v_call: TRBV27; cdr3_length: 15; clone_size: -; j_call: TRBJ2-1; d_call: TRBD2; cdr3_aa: CASRPGTSGGNEQFF; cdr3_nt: TGTGCCAGCAGGCCCGGGACTAGCGGGGGCAATGAGCAGTTCTTC
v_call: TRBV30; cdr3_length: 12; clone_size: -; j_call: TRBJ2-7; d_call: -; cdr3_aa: CAWSVGLLEQYF; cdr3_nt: TGTGCCTGGAGTGTTGGACTCCTCGAGCAGTACTTC
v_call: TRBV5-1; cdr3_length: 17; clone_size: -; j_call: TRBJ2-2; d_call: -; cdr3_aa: CARSWGGASPNTGELFF; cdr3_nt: TGCGCCCGCAGTTGGGGGGGGGCCAGCCCGAACACCGGGGAGCTGTTTTTT
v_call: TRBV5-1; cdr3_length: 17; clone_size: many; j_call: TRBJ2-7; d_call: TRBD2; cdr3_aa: CASSKGGLAYDSYEQYF; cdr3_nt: TGCGCCAGCAGCAAGGGAGGACTAGCGTATGACTCCTACGAGCAGTACTTC
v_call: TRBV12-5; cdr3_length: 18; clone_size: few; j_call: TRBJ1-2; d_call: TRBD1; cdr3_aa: CASGKRGQGASPHYGYTF; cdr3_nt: TGTGCTAGTGGTAAGCGGGGACAGGGGGCGTCCCCCCACTATGGCTACACCTTC
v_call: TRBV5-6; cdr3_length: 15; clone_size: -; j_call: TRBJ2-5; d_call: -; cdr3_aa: CASSLAGSVQETQYF; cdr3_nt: TGTGCCAGCAGCTTGGCCGGGTCAGTACAAGAGACCCAGTACTTC
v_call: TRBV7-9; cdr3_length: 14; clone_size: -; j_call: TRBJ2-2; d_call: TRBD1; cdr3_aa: CASSVTGDTGELFF; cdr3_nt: TGTGCCAGCAGCGTTACAGGGGACACCGGGGAGCTGTTTTTT
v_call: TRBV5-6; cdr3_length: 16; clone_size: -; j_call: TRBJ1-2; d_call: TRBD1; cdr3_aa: CASSPDRGSSNYGYTF; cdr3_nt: TGTGCCAGCAGCCCCGACAGGGGATCGTCTAACTATGGCTACACCTTC
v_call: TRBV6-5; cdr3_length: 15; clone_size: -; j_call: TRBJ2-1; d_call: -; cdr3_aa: CASSYSPAGVDEQFF; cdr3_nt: TGTGCCAGCAGTTACTCCCCGGCAGGCGTCGATGAGCAGTTCTTC
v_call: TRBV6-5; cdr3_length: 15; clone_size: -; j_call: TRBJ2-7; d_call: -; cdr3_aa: CASSTALGATYEQYF; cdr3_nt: TGTGCCAGCAGTACCGCTTTGGGGGCGACCTACGAGCAGTACTTC
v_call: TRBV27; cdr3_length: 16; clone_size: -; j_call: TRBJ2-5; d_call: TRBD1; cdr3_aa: CASSPHLTGVRETQYF; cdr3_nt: TGTGCCAGCAGTCCCCATTTAACAGGGGTGCGGGAGACCCAGTACTTC
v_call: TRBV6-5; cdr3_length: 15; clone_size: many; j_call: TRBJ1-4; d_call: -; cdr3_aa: CASSQEGATNEKLFF; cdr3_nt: TGTGCCAGCAGCCAAGAGGGTGCAACTAATGAAAAACTGTTTTTT
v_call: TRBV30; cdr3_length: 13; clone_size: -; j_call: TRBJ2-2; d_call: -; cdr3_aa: CAWRVVGAGELFF; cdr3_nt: TGTGCCTGGAGGGTAGTAGGGGCCGGGGAGCTGTTTTTT
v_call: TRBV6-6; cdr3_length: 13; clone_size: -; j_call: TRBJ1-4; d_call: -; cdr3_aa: CASRNNEGEKLFF; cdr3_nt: TGTGCCAGCAGAAACAACGAGGGCGAAAAACTGTTTTTT
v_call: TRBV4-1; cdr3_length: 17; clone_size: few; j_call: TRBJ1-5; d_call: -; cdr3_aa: CASSQGLYRGGHEPQHF; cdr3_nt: TGCGCCAGCAGCCAAGGTTTGTATCGCGGGGGCCACGAGCCCCAGCATTTT
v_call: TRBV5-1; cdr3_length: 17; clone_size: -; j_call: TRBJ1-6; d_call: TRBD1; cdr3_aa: CASNPGQGVRGNSPLHF; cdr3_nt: TGCGCCAGCAACCCGGGACAGGGCGTTCGAGGGAATTCACCCCTCCACTTT
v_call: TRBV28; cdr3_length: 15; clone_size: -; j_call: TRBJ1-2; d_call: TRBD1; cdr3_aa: CASSAKTGGGYGYTF; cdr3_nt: TGTGCCAGCAGTGCGAAGACAGGGGGCGGCTATGGCTACACCTTC
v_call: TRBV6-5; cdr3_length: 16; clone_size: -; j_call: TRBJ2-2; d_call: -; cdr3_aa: CASSYTNTENTGELFF; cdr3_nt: TGTGCCAGCAGTTACACCAATACAGAGAACACCGGGGAGCTGTTTTTT
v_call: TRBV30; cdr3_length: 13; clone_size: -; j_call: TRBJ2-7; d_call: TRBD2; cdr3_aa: CAWSPGGAYEQYF; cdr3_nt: TGTGCCTGGAGCCCGGGGGGGGCCTACGAGCAGTACTTC
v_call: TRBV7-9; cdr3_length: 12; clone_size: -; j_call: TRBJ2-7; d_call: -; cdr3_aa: CAITVFSYEQYF; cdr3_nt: TGTGCCATTACGGTATTCTCCTACGAGCAGTACTTC
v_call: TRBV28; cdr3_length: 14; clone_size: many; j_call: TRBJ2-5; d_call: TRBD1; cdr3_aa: CASRDREGGETQYF; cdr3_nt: TGTGCCAGCCGGGACAGGGAAGGAGGGGAGACCCAGTACTTC
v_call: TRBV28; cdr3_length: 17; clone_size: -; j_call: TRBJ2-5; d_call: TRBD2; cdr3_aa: CASSFWTSGSSQETQYF; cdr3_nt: TGTGCCAGCAGTTTCTGGACTAGTGGAAGTTCCCAAGAGACCCAGTACTTC
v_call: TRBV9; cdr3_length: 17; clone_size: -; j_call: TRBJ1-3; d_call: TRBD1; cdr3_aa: CASSVEQGGYSGNTIYF; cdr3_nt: TGTGCCAGCAGCGTCGAACAGGGGGGGTATTCTGGAAACACCATATATTTT
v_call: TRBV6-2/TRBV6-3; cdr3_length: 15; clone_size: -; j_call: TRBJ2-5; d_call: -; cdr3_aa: CASSSEGRYQETQYF; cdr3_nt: TGTGCCAGCAGTTCGGAAGGGAGGTACCAAGAGACCCAGTACTTC
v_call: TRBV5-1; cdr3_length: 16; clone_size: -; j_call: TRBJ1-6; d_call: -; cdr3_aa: CASSLYAGAYNSPLHF; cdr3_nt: TGCGCCAGCAGCTTATATGCAGGGGCCTATAATTCACCCCTCCACTTT
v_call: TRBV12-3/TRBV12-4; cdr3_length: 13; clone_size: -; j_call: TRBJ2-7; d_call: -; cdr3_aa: CASLQSGSYEQYF; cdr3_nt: TGTGCCAGTTTGCAGTCGGGCTCCTACGAGCAGTACTTC
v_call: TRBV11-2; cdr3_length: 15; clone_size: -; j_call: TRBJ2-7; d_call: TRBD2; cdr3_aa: CASSLGLAGSYEQYF; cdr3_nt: TGTGCCAGCAGCTTAGGACTAGCGGGGTCCTACGAGCAGTACTTC
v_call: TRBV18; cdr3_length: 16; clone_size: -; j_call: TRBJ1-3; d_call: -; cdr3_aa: CASSPMMVSSGNTIYF; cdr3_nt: TGTGCCAGCTCACCGATGATGGTGAGCTCTGGAAACACCATATATTTT
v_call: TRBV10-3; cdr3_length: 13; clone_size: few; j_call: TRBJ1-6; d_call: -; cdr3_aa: CAISPDRREPLHF; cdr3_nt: TGTGCCATCAGTCCTGACAGGAGAGAACCCCTCCACTTT
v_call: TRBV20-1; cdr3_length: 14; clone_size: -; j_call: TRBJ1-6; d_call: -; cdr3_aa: CSASTTQYNSPLHF; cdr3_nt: TGCAGTGCTAGTACTACGCAGTATAATTCACCCCTCCACTTT
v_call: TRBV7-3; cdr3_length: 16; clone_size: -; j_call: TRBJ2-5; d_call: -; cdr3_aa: CASSLMGSGYQETQYF; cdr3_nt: TGTGCCAGCAGCTTAATGGGGAGCGGTTACCAAGAGACCCAGTACTTC
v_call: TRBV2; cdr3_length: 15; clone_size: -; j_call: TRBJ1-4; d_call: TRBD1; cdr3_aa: CASRTGESTNEKLFF; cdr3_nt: TGTGCCAGCAGGACAGGGGAATCAACTAATGAAAAACTGTTTTTT
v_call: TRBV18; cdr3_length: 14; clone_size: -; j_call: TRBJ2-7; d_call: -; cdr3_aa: CASSRLEGTYEQYF; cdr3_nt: TGTGCCAGCTCAAGGCTGGAGGGCACCTACGAGCAGTACTTC
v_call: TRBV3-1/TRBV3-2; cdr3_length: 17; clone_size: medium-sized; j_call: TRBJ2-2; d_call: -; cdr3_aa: CASSQAGVESDTGELFF; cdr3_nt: TGTGCCAGCAGCCAAGCAGGGGTCGAGTCGGACACCGGGGAGCTGTTTTTT
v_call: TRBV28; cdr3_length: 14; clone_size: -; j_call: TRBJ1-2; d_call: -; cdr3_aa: CASNLGASHYGYTF; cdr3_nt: TGTGCCAGCAACCTGGGGGCAAGCCACTATGGCTACACCTTC
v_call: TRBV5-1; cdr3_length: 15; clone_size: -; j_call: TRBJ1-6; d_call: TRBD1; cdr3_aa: CASSLNRGNNSPLHF; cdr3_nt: TGCGCCAGCAGCTTAAACAGGGGTAATAATTCACCCCTCCACTTT
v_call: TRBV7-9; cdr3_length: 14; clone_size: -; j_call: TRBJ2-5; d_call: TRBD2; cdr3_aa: CASSVSGGMETQYF; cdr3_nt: TGTGCCAGCAGCGTTAGCGGGGGTATGGAGACCCAGTACTTC
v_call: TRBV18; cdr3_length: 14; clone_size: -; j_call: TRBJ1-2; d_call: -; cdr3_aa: CASSPDTLSYGYTF; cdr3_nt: TGTGCCAGCTCACCGGACACTCTTAGCTATGGCTACACCTTC
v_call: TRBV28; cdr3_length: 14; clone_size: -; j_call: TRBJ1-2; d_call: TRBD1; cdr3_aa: CASRSSQGAFGYTF; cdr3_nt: TGTGCCAGCAGGTCAAGTCAGGGGGCGTTTGGCTACACCTTC
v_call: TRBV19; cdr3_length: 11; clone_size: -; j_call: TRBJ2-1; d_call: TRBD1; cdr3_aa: CASKGANEQFF; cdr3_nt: TGTGCCAGTAAGGGGGCGAATGAGCAGTTCTTC
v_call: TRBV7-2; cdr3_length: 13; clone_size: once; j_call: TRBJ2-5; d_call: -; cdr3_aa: CASSLRGSETQYF; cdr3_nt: TGTGCCAGCAGCTTAAGGGGCAGCGAGACCCAGTACTTC
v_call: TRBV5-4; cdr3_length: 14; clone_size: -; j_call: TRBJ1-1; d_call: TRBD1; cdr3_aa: CASQPETGWAEAFF; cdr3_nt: TGTGCCAGCCAACCGGAGACAGGGTGGGCTGAAGCTTTCTTT
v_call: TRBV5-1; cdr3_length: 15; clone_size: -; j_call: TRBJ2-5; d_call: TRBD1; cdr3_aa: CASSPWTGRTETQYF; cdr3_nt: TGCGCCAGCAGCCCCTGGACAGGGAGGACCGAGACCCAGTACTTC
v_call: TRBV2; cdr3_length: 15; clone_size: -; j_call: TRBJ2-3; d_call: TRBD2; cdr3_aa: CASTSLAAYTDTQYF; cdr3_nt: TGTGCCAGCACCTCACTAGCGGCCTACACAGATACGCAGTATTTT
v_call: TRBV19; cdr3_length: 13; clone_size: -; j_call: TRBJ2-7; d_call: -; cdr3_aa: CASSIVAGYEQYF; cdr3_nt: TGTGCCAGTAGTATAGTGGCCGGGTACGAGCAGTACTTC
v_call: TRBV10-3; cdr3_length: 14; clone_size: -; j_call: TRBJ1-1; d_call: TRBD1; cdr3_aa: CATLPGQQNTEAFF; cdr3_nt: TGTGCCACTTTGCCGGGACAGCAGAACACTGAAGCTTTCTTT